This T cell receptor (beta chain) was recovered during a study of shared clonotypes between healthy human individuals. Regarding the study as a whole: Sequencing depth was expected to influence donor clonotype sharing. Generally, naive subsets (rather than memory subsets) showed larger estimated richness.

Sorted-subset replicate PCR reactions were performed with about 190 ng DNA, corresponding to roughly 31,000 T cell genomes. Data came from immunoSEQ multiplex PCR; TCRdb stores just in-frame clones and leaves some out. The table shows roughly 660,000 clones, with 90% occurring only once. Only one count was recorded for this clone. The antigen is not known. CDR3 size: 13 residues. V was pared by 2 bases and J by 4 bases, with 6 bases between. Germline V lookup: CDR1 MNHNY, CDR2 SVGAGI (reference sequence). Sequenced sample: memory CD8+ T cells from PBMCs. As for subset: CD45RO+ cells pooled with CCR7-negative TemRA cells. J is TRBJ2-1 and V is TRBV6-6; D call uncertain. The TCR comes from a man younger than 35 in good health. Some clones in this sample may be carry-over from other donors' samples. The CDR3 coding sequence is TGTGCCAGCAGTTACCTTAAGTACAATGAGCAGTTCTTC. This gives the protein CASSYLKYNEQFF.